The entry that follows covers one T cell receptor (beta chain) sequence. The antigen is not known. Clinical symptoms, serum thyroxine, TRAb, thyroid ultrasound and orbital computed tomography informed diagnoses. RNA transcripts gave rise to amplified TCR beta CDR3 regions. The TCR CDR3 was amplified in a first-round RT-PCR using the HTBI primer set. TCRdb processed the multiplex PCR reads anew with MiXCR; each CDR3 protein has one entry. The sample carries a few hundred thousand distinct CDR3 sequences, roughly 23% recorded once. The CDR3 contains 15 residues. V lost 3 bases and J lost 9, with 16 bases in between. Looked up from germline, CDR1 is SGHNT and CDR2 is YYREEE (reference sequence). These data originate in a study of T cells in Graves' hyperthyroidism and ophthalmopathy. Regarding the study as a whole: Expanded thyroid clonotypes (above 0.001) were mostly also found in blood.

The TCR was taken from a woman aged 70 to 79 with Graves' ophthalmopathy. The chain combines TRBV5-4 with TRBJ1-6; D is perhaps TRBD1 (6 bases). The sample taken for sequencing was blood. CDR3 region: CASSSGGQWGSPLHF. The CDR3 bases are TGTGCCAGCAGCTCGGGGGGGCAGTGGGGTTCACCCCTCCACTTT.